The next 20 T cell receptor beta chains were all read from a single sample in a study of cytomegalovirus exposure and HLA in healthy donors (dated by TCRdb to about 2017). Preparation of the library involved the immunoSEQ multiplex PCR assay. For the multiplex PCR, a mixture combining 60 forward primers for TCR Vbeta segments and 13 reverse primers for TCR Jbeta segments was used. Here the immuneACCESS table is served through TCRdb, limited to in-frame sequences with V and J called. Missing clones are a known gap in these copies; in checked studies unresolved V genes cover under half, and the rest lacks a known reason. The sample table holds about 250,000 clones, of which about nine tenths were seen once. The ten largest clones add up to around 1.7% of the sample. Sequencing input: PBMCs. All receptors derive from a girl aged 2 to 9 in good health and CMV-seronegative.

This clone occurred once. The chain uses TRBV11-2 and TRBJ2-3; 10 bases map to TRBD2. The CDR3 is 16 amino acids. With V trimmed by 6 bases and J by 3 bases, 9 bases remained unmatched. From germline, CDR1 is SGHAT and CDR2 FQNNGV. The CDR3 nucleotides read TGTGCCAGCAGAGCTCCGGGACTAGCGTTAACAGATACGCAGTATTTT. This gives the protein CASRAPGLALTDTQYF.

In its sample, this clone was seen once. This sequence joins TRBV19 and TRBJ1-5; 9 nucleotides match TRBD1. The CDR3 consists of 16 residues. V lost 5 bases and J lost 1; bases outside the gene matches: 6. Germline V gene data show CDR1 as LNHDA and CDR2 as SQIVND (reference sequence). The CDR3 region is CASSPGTGLSNQPQHF. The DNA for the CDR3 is TGTGCCAGTAGTCCGGGGACAGGGTTAAGCAATCAGCCCCAGCATTTT.

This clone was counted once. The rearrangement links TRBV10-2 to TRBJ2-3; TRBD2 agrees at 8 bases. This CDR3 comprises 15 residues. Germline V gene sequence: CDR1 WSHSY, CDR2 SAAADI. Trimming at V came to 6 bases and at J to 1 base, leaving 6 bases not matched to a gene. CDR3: CASRLPGLGTDTQYF. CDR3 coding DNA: TGCGCCAGCAGACTTCCGGGACTAGGCACAGATACGCAGTATTTT.

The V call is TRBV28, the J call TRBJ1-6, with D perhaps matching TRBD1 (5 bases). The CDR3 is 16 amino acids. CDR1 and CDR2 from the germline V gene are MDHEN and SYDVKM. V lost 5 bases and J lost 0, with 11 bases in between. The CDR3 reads CASSGTFSSYNSPLHF. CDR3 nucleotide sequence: TGTGCCAGCAGTGGGACTTTTAGCTCCTATAATTCACCCCTCCACTTT.

The CDR3 region is CAREPTGLGQPQHF. In DNA, the CDR3 is TGCGCCAGAGAACCTACAGGGTTAGGCCAGCCCCAGCATTTT. The V and J genes are TRBV5-1 and TRBJ1-5; possible D gene TRBD1, 6 bases. This CDR3 has 14 residues. Deletions cut 8 bases from V and 7 bases from J, with 19 bases between. Germline lookup yields CDR1 SGHRS and CDR2 YFSETQ.

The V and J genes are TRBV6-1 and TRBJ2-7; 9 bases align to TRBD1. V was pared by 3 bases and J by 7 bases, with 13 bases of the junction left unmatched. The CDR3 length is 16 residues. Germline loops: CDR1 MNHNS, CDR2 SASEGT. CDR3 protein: CASSDPVFTGGGEQYF. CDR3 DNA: TGTGCCAGCAGTGATCCTGTGTTTACAGGGGGCGGTGAGCAGTACTTC.

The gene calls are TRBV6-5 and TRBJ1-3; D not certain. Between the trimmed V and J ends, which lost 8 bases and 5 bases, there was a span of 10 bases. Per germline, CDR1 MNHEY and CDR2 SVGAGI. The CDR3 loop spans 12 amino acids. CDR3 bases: TGTGCCAGCCAAAACTTCAGAAACACCATATATTTT. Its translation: CASQNFRNTIYF.

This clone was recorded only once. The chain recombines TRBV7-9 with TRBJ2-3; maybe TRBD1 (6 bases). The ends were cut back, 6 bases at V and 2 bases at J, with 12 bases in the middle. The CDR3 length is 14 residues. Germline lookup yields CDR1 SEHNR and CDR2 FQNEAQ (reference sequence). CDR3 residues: CASRPGVVTDTQYF. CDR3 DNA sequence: TGTGCCAGCAGACCAGGGGTTGTCACAGATACGCAGTATTTT. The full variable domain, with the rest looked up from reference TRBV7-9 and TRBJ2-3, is DTGVSQNPRHKITKRGQNVTFRCDPISEHNRLYWYRQTLGQGPEFLTYFQNEAQLEKSRLLSDRFSAERPKGSFSTLEIQRTEQGDSAMYLCASRPGVVTDTQYFGPGTRLTVL.

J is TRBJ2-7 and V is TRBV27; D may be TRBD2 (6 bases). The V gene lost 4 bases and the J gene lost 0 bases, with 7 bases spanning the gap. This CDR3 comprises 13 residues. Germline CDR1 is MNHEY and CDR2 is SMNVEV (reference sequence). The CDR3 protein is CASSWGDSYEQYF. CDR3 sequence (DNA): TGTGCCAGCAGTTGGGGGGACTCCTACGAGCAGTACTTC.

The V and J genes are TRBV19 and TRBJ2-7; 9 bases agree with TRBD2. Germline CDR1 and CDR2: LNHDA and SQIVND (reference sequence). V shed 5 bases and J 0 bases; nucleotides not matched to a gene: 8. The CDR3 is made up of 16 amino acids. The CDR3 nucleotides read TGTGCCAGTAGTTTAAGGACTAGCGTAAACTCCTACGAGCAGTACTTC. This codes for CASSLRTSVNSYEQYF.

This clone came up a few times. CDR3 in amino acids: CAVGGGTSGNTDTQYF. CDR3 in DNA: TGTGCCGTCGGAGGGGGGACTAGCGGGAACACAGATACGCAGTATTTT. The chain recombines TRBV2 with TRBJ2-3; TRBD2 matches 13 bases. After removal of 11 bases from V and 2 bases from J, the junction contained 10 bases not matched to a gene. Germline V gene sequence: CDR1 SNHLY, CDR2 FYNNEI. The CDR3 is 16 residues long.

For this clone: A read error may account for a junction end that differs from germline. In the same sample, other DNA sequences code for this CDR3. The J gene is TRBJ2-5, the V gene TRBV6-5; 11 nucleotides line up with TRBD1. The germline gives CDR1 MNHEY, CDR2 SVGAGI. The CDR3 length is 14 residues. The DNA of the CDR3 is TGCGCCAGCAGTACGGGACAGGGGGTCGAGACCCAGTACTTC. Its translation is CASSTGQGVETQYF.

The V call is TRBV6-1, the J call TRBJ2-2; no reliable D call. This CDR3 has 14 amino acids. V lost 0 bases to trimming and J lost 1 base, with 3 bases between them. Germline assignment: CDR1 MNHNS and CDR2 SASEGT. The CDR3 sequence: CASSEARNTGELFF. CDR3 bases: TGTGCCAGCAGTGAAGCGAGGAACACCGGGGAGCTGTTTTTT.

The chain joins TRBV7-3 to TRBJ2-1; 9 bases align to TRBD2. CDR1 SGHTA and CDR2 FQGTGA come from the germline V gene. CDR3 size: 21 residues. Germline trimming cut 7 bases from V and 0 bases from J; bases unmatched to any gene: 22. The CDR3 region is CASIPTRAETLAGDSYNEQFF. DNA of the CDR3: TGTGCCAGCATCCCCACGAGGGCCGAGACTTTAGCGGGGGACTCCTACAATGAGCAGTTCTTC.

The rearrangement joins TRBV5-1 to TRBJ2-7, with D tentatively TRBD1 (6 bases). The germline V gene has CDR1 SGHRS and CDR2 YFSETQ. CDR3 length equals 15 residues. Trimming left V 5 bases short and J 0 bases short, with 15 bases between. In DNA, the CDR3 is TGCGCCAGCAGACCCTCAGACAGGAGCTCCTACGAGCAGTACTTC. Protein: CASRPSDRSSYEQYF. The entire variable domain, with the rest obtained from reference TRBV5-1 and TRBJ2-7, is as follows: KAGVTQTPRYLIKTRGQQVTLSCSPISGHRSVSWYQQTPGQGLQFLFEYFSETQRNKGNFPGRFSGRQFSNSRSEMNVSTLELGDSALYLCASRPSDRSSYEQYFGPGTRLTVT.

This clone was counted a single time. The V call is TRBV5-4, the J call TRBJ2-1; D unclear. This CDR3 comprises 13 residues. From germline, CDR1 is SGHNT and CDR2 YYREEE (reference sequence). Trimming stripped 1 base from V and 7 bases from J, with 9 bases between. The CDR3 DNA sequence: TGTGCCAGCAGCTTGTTCCGCGCGAATGAGCAGTTCTTC. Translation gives CASSLFRANEQFF.

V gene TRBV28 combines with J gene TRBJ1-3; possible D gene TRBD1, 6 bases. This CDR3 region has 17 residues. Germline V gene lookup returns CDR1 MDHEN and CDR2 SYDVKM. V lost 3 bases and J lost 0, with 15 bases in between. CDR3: CASSFPATGHSGNTIYF. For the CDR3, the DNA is TGTGCCAGCAGTTTTCCAGCGACAGGCCACTCTGGAAACACCATATATTTT.

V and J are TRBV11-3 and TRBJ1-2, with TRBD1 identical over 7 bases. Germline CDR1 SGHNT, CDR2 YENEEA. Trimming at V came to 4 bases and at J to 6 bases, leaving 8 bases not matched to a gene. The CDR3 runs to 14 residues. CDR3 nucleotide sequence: TGTGCCAGCAGCTCCGGGACAGAAAGGAATGGCTACACCTTC. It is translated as CASSSGTERNGYTF.

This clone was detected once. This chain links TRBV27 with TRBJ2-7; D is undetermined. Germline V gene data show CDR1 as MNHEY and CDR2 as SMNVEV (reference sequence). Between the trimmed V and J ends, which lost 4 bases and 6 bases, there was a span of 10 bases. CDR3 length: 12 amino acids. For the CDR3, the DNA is TGTGCCAGCAGTTCCCTTAATCTCGAGCAGTACTTC. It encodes CASSSLNLEQYF.

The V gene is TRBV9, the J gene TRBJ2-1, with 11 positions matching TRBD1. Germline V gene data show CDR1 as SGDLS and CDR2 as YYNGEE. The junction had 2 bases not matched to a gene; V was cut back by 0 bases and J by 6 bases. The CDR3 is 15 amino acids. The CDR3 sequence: CASSVGTGGFNEQFF. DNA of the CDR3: TGTGCCAGCAGCGTAGGGACAGGGGGCTTCAATGAGCAGTTCTTC. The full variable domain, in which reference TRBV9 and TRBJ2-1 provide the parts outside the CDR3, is DSGVTQTPKHLITATGQRVTLRCSPRSGDLSVYWYQQSLDQGLQFLIQYYNGEERAKGNILERFSAQQFPDLHSELNLSSLELGDSALYFCASSVGTGGFNEQFFGPGTRLTVL.